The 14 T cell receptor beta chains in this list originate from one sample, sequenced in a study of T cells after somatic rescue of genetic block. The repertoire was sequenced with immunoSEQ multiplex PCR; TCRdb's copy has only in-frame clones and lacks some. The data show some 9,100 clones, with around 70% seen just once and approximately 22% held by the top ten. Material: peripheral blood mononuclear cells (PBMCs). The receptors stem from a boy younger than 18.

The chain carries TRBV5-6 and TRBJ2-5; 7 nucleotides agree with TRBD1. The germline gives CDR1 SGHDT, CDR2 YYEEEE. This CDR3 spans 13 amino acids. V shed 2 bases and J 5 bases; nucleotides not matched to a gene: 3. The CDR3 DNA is TGTGCCAGCAGCTTAGGGGGCAGGGAGACCCAGTACTTC. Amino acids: CASSLGGRETQYF.

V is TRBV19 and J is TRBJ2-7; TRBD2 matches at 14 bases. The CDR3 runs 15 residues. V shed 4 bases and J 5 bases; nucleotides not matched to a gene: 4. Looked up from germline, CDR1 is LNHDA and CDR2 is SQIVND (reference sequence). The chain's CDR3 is CASSTTSGRVHEQYF. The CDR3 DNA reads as TGTGCCAGTAGTACGACTAGCGGGAGGGTTCACGAGCAGTACTTC.

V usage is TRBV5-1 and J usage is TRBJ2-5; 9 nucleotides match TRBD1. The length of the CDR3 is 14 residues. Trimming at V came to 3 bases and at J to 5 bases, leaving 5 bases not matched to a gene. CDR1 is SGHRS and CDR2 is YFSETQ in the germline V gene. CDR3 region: CASSSGQGPETQYF. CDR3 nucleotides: TGCGCCAGCAGCTCGGGACAGGGTCCGGAGACCCAGTACTTC.

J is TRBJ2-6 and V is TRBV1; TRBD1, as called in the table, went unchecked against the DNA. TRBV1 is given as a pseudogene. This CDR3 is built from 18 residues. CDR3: CTSSGRGLRVSGANVLTF. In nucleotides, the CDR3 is TGCACCAGCAGCGGTAGGGGTCTAAGGGTCTCTGGGGCCAACGTCCTGACTTTC.

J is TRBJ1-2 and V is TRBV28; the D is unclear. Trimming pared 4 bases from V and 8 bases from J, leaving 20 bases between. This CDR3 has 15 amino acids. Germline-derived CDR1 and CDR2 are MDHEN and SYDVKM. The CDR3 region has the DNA TGTGCCAGCAGTTCCCAAGGGTCGAACGGGTACGGCTACACCTTC. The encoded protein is CASSSQGSNGYGYTF.

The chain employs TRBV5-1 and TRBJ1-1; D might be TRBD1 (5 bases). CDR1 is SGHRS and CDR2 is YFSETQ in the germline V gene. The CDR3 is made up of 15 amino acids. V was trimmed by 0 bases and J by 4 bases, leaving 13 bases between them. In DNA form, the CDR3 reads TGCGCCAGCAGCTTGGTGGGACCTGAGGTCACTGAAGCTTTCTTT. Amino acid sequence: CASSLVGPEVTEAFF. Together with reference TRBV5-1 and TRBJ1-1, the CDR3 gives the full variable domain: KAGVTQTPRYLIKTRGQQVTLSCSPISGHRSVSWYQQTPGQGLQFLFEYFSETQRNKGNFPGRFSGRQFSNSRSEMNVSTLELGDSALYLCASSLVGPEVTEAFFGQGTRLTVV.

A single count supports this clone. The CDR3 loop is CASSLVGQGDSPLHF. CDR3 sequence (DNA): TGCGCCAGCAGCTTGGTTGGCCAGGGCGATTCACCCCTCCACTTT. This rearrangement joins TRBV5-1 to TRBJ1-6, with a tentative D call TRBD1 (5 bases). Trimming removed 0 bases from V and 8 bases from J, with 12 bases in between. The germline V gene has CDR1 SGHRS and CDR2 YFSETQ. This CDR3 spans 15 amino acids.

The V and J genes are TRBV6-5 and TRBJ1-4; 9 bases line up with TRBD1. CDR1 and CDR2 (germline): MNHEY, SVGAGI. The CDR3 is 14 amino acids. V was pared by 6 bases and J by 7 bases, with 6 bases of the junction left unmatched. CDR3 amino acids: CASRRQGVGEKLFF. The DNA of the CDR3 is TGTGCCAGCAGACGACAGGGGGTGGGTGAAAAACTGTTTTTT.

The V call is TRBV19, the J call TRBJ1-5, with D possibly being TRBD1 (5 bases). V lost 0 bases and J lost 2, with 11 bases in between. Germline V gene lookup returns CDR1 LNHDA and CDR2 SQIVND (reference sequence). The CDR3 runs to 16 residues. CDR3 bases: TGTGCCAGTAGTATAGAGTTCTGGGGCGGCAATCAGCCCCAGCATTTT. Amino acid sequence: CASSIEFWGGNQPQHF.

CDR3 DNA sequence: TGTGCCATCAGTGAACGGGGGGCCGGGGAGCTGTTTTTT. Translated: CAISERGAGELFF. The chain combines TRBV10-3 with TRBJ2-2, with 7 positions matching TRBD2. The length of the CDR3 is 13 residues. The germline V gene encodes CDR1 ENHRY and CDR2 SYGVKD. Trimming took 3 bases from V and 6 from J; bases not matched to a gene: 1.

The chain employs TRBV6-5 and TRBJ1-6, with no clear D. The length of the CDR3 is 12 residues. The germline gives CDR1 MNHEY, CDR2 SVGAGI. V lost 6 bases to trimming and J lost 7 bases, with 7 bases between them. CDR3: CASRQGNSPLHF. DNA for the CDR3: TGTGCCAGCAGACAAGGGAATTCACCCCTCCACTTT.

The CDR3 is CASSLGGSSYEQYF. The CDR3 coding sequence is TGCGCCAGCAGCTTGGGGGGTAGCTCCTACGAGCAGTACTTC. The rearrangement uses TRBV5-1 and TRBJ2-7; D is uncertain. CDR3 length: 14 amino acids. Trimming took 0 bases from V and 0 from J, leaving 7 bases between them. The germline CDR1 and CDR2 sequences are SGHRS and YFSETQ.

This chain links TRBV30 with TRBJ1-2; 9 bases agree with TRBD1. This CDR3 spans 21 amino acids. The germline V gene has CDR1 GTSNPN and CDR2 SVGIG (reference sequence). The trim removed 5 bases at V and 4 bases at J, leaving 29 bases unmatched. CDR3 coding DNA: TGTGCCTGGGTTCCTTCCGGGACAGGGATTCTATTGAATCCTATCCTCTATGGCTACACCTTC. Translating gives CAWVPSGTGILLNPILYGYTF. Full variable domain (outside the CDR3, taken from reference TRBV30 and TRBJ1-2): SQTIHQWPATLVQPVGSPLSLECTVEGTSNPNLYWYRQAAGRGLQLLFYSVGIGQISSEVPQNLSASRPQDRQFILSSKKLLLSDSGFYLCAWVPSGTGILLNPILYGYTFGSGTRLTVV.

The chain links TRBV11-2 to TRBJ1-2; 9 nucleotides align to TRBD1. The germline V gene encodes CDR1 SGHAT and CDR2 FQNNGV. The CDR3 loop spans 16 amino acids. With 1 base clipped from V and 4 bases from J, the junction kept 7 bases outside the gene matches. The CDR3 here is CASSLGGGQGSYGYTF. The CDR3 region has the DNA TGTGCCAGCAGCTTAGGTGGGGGACAGGGAAGCTATGGCTACACCTTC.